A single sample gave rise to the 10 T cell receptor beta chains below, sequenced in a study of human T cells and chemical hapten exposure. This sample's time point: pre-sensitization, week 0. Described treatment: therapeutic diphenylcyclopropenone sensitization with weekly scalp DPC. TCRdb re-called the RACE reads through MiXCR, storing one row per CDR3 protein. The sample has about 350,000 distinct CDR3 sequences, around 5% seen once; the top ten hold about 8.2%. The material was whole blood, obtained in connection with sensitization to the hapten diphenylcyclopropenone (DPC). These receptors were taken from a woman between 18 and 29 years old with alopecia areata. Some clones in this sample may be carry-over from other donors' samples.

This clonotype has just a few counts. The rearrangement links TRBV7-9 to TRBJ2-4; 10 bases agree with TRBD2. The CDR3 extends over 16 amino acids. Trimming took 2 bases from V and 4 from J; bases not matched to a gene: 5. Germline V gene sequence: CDR1 SEHNR, CDR2 FQNEAQ (reference sequence). In nucleotides, the CDR3 is TGTGCCAGCAGCTTATGGCGGACTAGCGGAAAAAACATTCAGTACTTC. Protein product: CASSLWRTSGKNIQYF.

In this sample, this clonotype turned up many times. The V gene is TRBV25-1, the J gene TRBJ2-7, with 9 positions matching TRBD2. Germline V gives CDR1 MGHDK, CDR2 SYGVNS. J was trimmed by 2 bases and V by 8 bases; bases with no gene match: 4. This CDR3 is built from 13 residues. The chain's CDR3 is CASGTSYTYEQYF. In nucleotides, the CDR3 is TGTGCCAGCGGGACTAGCTATACCTACGAGCAGTACTTC.

This clonotype occurred many times. This chain uses TRBV18 with TRBJ1-5; 8 bases are shared with TRBD1. The CDR3 is made up of 20 amino acids. The germline V gene encodes CDR1 KGHSH and CDR2 LQKENI. With 5 bases clipped from V and 2 bases from J, the junction kept 20 bases outside the gene matches. The DNA for the CDR3 is TGTGCCAGCTCATCTAAAGTACCCGGGACAGGATTTGGGCGCAATCAGCCCCAGCATTTT. This encodes CASSSKVPGTGFGRNQPQHF.

Many counts were recorded for this clonotype. The chain recombines TRBV20-1 with TRBJ1-1; D is unresolved. Trimming stripped 0 bases from V and 3 bases from J, with 8 bases between. CDR1 and CDR2 (germline): DFQATT, SNEGSKA (reference sequence). The CDR3 runs to 13 residues. The CDR3 loop is CSAREVRDTEAFF. Written as DNA, the CDR3 is TGCAGTGCTAGAGAAGTTAGGGACACTGAAGCTTTCTTT.

This clonotype was seen repeatedly, ten times or more. CDR3 sequence reads: CASSKSGNTEAFF. For the CDR3, the DNA is TGTGCCAGCAGTAAGTCAGGGAACACTGAAGCTTTCTTT. This sequence joins TRBV7-9 and TRBJ1-1; no reliable D call. This CDR3 has 13 amino acids. Trimming took 6 bases from V and 1 from J, leaving 9 bases between them. Germline V CDR1 and CDR2: SEHNR, FQNEAQ (reference sequence).

There are many counts of this clonotype. The gene calls are TRBV21-1 and TRBJ1-5. TRBV21-1 is termed a pseudogene. The CDR3 length is 15 residues. The CDR3 nucleotides are TGTGCCAGCAGCAAAGGAGGGAAGGGCAATCAGCCCCAGCATTTT. This encodes CASSKGGKGNQPQHF.

The count of this clonotype is one. This chain joins TRBV6-1 and TRBJ2-7; 7 bases are shared with TRBD1. The germline CDR1 and CDR2 sequences are MNHNS and SASEGT. The J segment lost 5 bases and the V segment lost 4 bases, leaving 5 bases of the junction unmatched. This CDR3 region has 13 residues. CDR3 loop: CASSGQGTDEQYF. The CDR3 nucleotides read TGTGCCAGCAGTGGACAGGGAACGGACGAGCAGTACTTC.

This clonotype occurred many times. The chain joins TRBV2 to TRBJ2-3; D might be TRBD1 (6 bases). The germline V and J ends were trimmed by 4 bases and 3 bases, with 14 bases remaining between them. The CDR3 is 15 residues long. CDR1 is SNHLY and CDR2 is FYNNEI in the germline V gene. The CDR3 sequence: CASSGSRTGTDTQYF. The CDR3, as DNA: TGTGCCAGCAGTGGAAGCCGAACAGGGACAGATACGCAGTATTTT. Full variable domain (rest looked up from reference TRBV2 and TRBJ2-3): EPEVTQTPSHQVTQMGQEVILRCVPISNHLYFYWYRQILGQKVEFLVSFYNNEISEKSEIFDDQFSVERPDGSNFTLKIRSTKLEDSAMYFCASSGSRTGTDTQYFGPGTRLTVL.

Points on this clonotype: A read error may be the cause here, since a much bigger clone is one base away. The CDR3 sequence is CASSFSENQPKHF. As DNA, the CDR3 is TGTGCCAGCAGCTTCAGTGAAAATCAGCCCAAGCATTTT. The chain links TRBV7-2 to TRBJ1-5; D gene ambiguous. Germline V gene lookup returns CDR1 SGHTA and CDR2 FQGNSA. The CDR3 consists of 13 residues. Full variable domain (rest looked up from reference TRBV7-2 and TRBJ1-5): GAGVSQSPSNKVTEKGKDVELRCDPISGHTALYWYRQSLGQGLEFLIYFQGNSAPDKSGLPSDRFSAERTGGSVSTLTIQRTQQEDSAVYLCASSFSENQPKHFGDGTRLSIL.

This clonotype was counted many times. The rearrangement joins TRBV5-6 to TRBJ2-5, with D perhaps matching TRBD1 (6 bases). V was trimmed by 1 base and J by 5 bases, leaving 15 bases between them. Germline V gives CDR1 SGHDT, CDR2 YYEEEE. The CDR3 consists of 15 residues. The CDR3 nucleotides are TGTGCCAGCAGCTTGTCGATCACAGGGCGGGAGACCCAGTACTTC. Its protein is CASSLSITGRETQYF. Supplemented by reference TRBV5-6 and TRBJ2-5, the full variable domain reads DAGVTQSPTHLIKTRGQQVTLRCSPKSGHDTVSWYQQALGQGPQFIFQYYEEEERQRGNFPDRFSGHQFPNYSSELNVNALLLGDSALYLCASSLSITGRETQYFGPGTRLLVL.